A single sample is the source of the 6 T cell receptor beta chains below, sequenced in a study of blood T cell repertoires in COVID-19. Assay used: immunoSEQ multiplex PCR; TCRdb lists only in-frame clones, some missing. The table records about 95,000 clones, about 89% of them present only once. The sequenced material came from peripheral blood. The source of these receptors is a human donor in a cohort sampled during active COVID-19.

The chain links TRBV10-1 to TRBJ2-3, with TRBD2 as a possible D gene (6 bases). CDR1 WNHNN and CDR2 SYGVQD come from the germline V gene (reference sequence). V lost 3 bases to trimming and J lost 0 bases, with 10 bases between them. This CDR3 comprises 15 residues. The CDR3, as DNA: TGCGCCAGCAGTGACCCGGGACTGAGCACAGATACGCAGTATTTT. As protein: CASSDPGLSTDTQYF.

This sequence joins TRBV7-7 and TRBJ2-1; 10 bases match TRBD1. Germline CDR1 SSHAT, CDR2 FNYEAQ (reference sequence). This CDR3 spans 16 amino acids. V shed 5 bases, J shed 3 bases, and the junction held 7 bases outside the gene matches. CDR3 DNA sequence: TGTGCCAGCAGCCCCAGGACAGGGGGTGGCTACAATGAGCAGTTCTTC. The encoded protein is CASSPRTGGGYNEQFF.

V gene TRBV9 combines with J gene TRBJ1-1, with D tentatively TRBD1 (5 bases). This CDR3 has 15 residues. The ends were cut back, 3 bases at V and 1 base at J, with 13 bases in the middle. The germline V gene encodes CDR1 SGDLS and CDR2 YYNGEE. CDR3 DNA sequence: TGTGCCAGCAGCGACTCGGTTCAGGGGAACACTGAAGCTTTCTTT. Amino acid sequence: CASSDSVQGNTEAFF.

The chain employs TRBV29-1 and TRBJ1-3, with 7 bases lining up with TRBD1. Germline values: CDR1 SQVTM, CDR2 ANQGSEA. V lost 6 bases to trimming and J lost 1 base; unmatched junction nucleotides: 6. The CDR3 totals 14 residues. CDR3 amino acids: CSVTRDRSGNTIYF. CDR3 DNA sequence: TGCAGCGTGACACGGGACAGATCTGGAAACACCATATATTTT.

J is TRBJ1-2 and V is TRBV29-1, with D unclear. Trimming took 3 bases from V and 1 from J, leaving 12 bases between them. Germline lookup yields CDR1 SQVTM and CDR2 ANQGSEA. The CDR3 length is 14 residues. Here the CDR3 reads CSVEVWASNYGYTF. In nucleotides, the CDR3 is TGCAGCGTTGAGGTGTGGGCGAGTAACTATGGCTACACCTTC.

The V gene is TRBV18, the J gene TRBJ2-3; 11 bases align to TRBD1. Germline CDR1 KGHSH, CDR2 LQKENI. Trimming removed 3 bases from V and 4 bases from J; junction bases left unmatched: 6. This CDR3 spans 16 amino acids. CDR3 sequence: CASSPRTGGASDTQYF. Here the CDR3 DNA reads TGTGCCAGCTCACCGCGGACAGGGGGCGCATCAGATACGCAGTATTTT. The whole variable domain, remainder taken from reference TRBV18 and TRBJ2-3, is NAGVMQNPRHLVRRRGQEARLRCSPMKGHSHVYWYRQLPEEGLKFMVYLQKENIIDESGMPKERFSAEFPKEGPSILRIQQVVRGDSAAYFCASSPRTGGASDTQYFGPGTRLTVL.